This entry lists 27 T cell receptor beta chains sequenced from one sample in a study of blood T cell repertoires in COVID-19. Measured with immunoSEQ multiplex PCR; TCRdb has only the in-frame clones, and not every one. The sample holds about 140,000 clones; 65% to 85% are singletons and the top ten take around 4%. The sequenced sample was peripheral blood. These receptors originate from a woman aged 55-69 years with acute or convalescent COVID-19.

The genes are TRBV28 and TRBJ1-2; maybe TRBD1 (6 bases). V lost 3 bases, J lost 6 bases, and 11 bases lay in between. The CDR3 loop spans 13 amino acids. Germline loops: CDR1 MDHEN, CDR2 SYDVKM. CDR3 sequence (DNA): TGTGCCAGCAGTTTCCCGGGACACCATGGCTACACCTTC. It is translated as CASSFPGHHGYTF.

V is TRBV2 and J is TRBJ1-2; possibly TRBD1 for D (5 bases). Trimming cost V 1 base and J 8 bases, with 11 bases left between them. This CDR3 spans 13 amino acids. Germline CDR1 reads SNHLY; CDR2 reads FYNNEI. The CDR3 loop is CASSEGRGGGYTF. The CDR3 DNA follows: TGTGCCAGCAGTGAAGGAAGGGGAGGAGGCTACACCTTC.

The V gene is TRBV6-5, the J gene TRBJ2-3, with no clear D. Germline CDR1 is MNHEY and CDR2 is SVGAGI. The CDR3 loop spans 15 amino acids. V dropped 6 bases and J dropped 2 bases, with 15 bases sitting between them. The CDR3 is CASRRDLTYTDTQYF. Here the CDR3 DNA reads TGTGCCAGCAGGAGAGATTTAACCTACACAGATACGCAGTATTTT.

This sequence joins TRBV11-2 and TRBJ2-1, with 7 bases fitting TRBD2. CDR3 length equals 15 residues. CDR1 and CDR2 (germline): SGHAT, FQNNGV. The junction had 4 bases not matched to a gene; V was cut back by 1 base and J by 4 bases. The CDR3 nucleotides read TGTGCCAGCAGCTTAGGGCTAGCGGAATACAATGAGCAGTTCTTC. Residues: CASSLGLAEYNEQFF.

The chain links TRBV7-9 to TRBJ2-1, with no clear D. The CDR3 contains 14 residues. V dropped 1 base and J dropped 4 bases, with 8 bases sitting between them. Germline loops: CDR1 SEHNR, CDR2 FQNEAQ (reference sequence). In DNA, the CDR3 is TGTGCCAGCAGCTTAGTCCCAACTTACAATGAGCAGTTCTTC. This gives the protein CASSLVPTYNEQFF.

This clone was counted once. J is TRBJ2-1 and V is TRBV24-1; a weak D match, TRBD2 (6 bases). Germline V lookup: CDR1 KGHDR, CDR2 SFDVKD. The CDR3 runs to 17 residues. The V end was cut by 5 bases, the J end by 0 bases, with 16 bases between. CDR3 sequence (DNA): TGTGCCACCAGTGTCGGTAATAGCGGTAGCTCCTACAATGAGCAGTTCTTC. Translated, it gives CATSVGNSGSSYNEQFF.

The chain recombines TRBV18 with TRBJ1-4; possible D gene TRBD1, 5 bases. V dropped 2 bases and J dropped 6 bases, with 16 bases sitting between them. Germline V gives CDR1 KGHSH, CDR2 LQKENI. This CDR3 comprises 16 residues. The CDR3: CASSPSRGSFDEKLFF. The CDR3 nucleotides are TGTGCCAGCTCACCATCTAGGGGTTCGTTCGATGAAAAACTGTTTTTT.

The chain couples TRBV7-8 to TRBJ1-1, with D uncertain. Germline V lookup: CDR1 SGHVS, CDR2 FQNEAQ. Trimming took off 3 bases at V and 5 bases at J, with 16 bases between the two ends. This CDR3 comprises 15 residues. DNA of the CDR3: TGTGCCAGCAGCTTCCTACCTATCTTGAGTACTGAAGCTTTCTTT. Protein sequence: CASSFLPILSTEAFF.

The genes are TRBV28 and TRBJ1-1, with D perhaps matching TRBD1 (6 bases). V lost 3 bases to trimming and J lost 0 bases, with 8 bases between them. Germline CDR1 is MDHEN and CDR2 is SYDVKM. The CDR3 is 14 amino acids. The CDR3 region is CASSFGTLNTEAFF. CDR3 in DNA: TGTGCCAGCAGTTTTGGGACACTGAACACTGAAGCTTTCTTT.

The gene calls are TRBV5-1 and TRBJ1-1; 7 bases agree with TRBD1. The CDR3 consists of 13 residues. Germline loops: CDR1 SGHRS, CDR2 YFSETQ. V lost 7 bases, J lost 5 bases, and 8 bases stayed unmatched. The CDR3 nucleotides read TGCGCCAGCGGACAGGAGGGTGGGACTGAAGCTTTCTTT. Protein sequence: CASGQEGGTEAFF.

The J gene is TRBJ2-2, the V gene TRBV2; TRBD2 matches at 7 bases. Losses at the gene ends were 6 bases for V and 8 bases for J; bases not matched to a gene: 9. The germline gives CDR1 SNHLY, CDR2 FYNNEI. CDR3 length equals 14 residues. The CDR3 region is CASRTIGGTGELFF. In DNA form, the CDR3 reads TGTGCCAGCAGGACAATCGGGGGGACGGGGGAGCTGTTTTTT.

The chain uses TRBV19 and TRBJ2-1, with 7 bases that match TRBD2. From germline, CDR1 is LNHDA and CDR2 SQIVND (reference sequence). With 1 base clipped from V and 7 bases from J, the junction kept 4 bases outside the gene matches. CDR3 length equals 14 residues. CDR3 amino acids: CASSIGLAENEQFF. For the CDR3, the DNA is TGTGCCAGTAGTATAGGTCTAGCGGAAAATGAGCAGTTCTTC. Based on the CDR3 plus reference TRBV19 and TRBJ2-1, the full variable domain is DGGITQSPKYLFRKEGQNVTLSCEQNLNHDAMYWYRQDPGQGLRLIYYSQIVNDFQKGDIAEGYSVSREKKESFPLTVTSAQKNPTAFYLCASSIGLAENEQFFGPGTRLTVL.

The chain joins TRBV7-2 to TRBJ2-7; D might be TRBD2 (5 bases). Trimming took off 4 bases at V and 0 bases at J, with 10 bases between the two ends. The CDR3 consists of 14 residues. Germline V lookup: CDR1 SGHTA, CDR2 FQGNSA. The CDR3 loop is CASSSFSGSYEQYF. In nucleotides, the CDR3 is TGTGCCAGCAGCTCATTCAGCGGCTCCTACGAGCAGTACTTC.

This rearrangement joins TRBV28 to TRBJ1-6; D perhaps matches TRBD1 (6 bases). The CDR3 runs to 16 residues. The germline gives CDR1 MDHEN, CDR2 SYDVKM. Trimming took off 5 bases at V and 7 bases at J, with 18 bases between the two ends. The CDR3 region has the DNA TGTGCCAGCAGTGTGACCGAAGGGGGACGGAATTCACCCCTCCACTTT. Translating gives CASSVTEGGRNSPLHF. The full variable domain, rest sourced from reference TRBV28 and TRBJ1-6, is DVKVTQSSRYLVKRTGEKVFLECVQDMDHENMFWYRQDPGLGLRLIYFSYDVKMKEKGDIPEGYSVSREKKERFSLILESASTNQTSMYLCASSVTEGGRNSPLHFGNGTRLTVT.

The genes are TRBV7-9 and TRBJ2-7, with 10 nucleotides matching TRBD2. This CDR3 spans 15 amino acids. Losses at the gene ends were 2 bases for V and 3 bases for J; bases not matched to a gene: 4. The germline CDR1 and CDR2 sequences are SEHNR and FQNEAQ (reference sequence). CDR3 nucleotide sequence: TGTGCCAGCAGCTTAAGGTCTAGCGGGAGCTACGAGCAGTACTTC. Protein: CASSLRSSGSYEQYF.

The rearrangement joins TRBV3-1 (or the pseudogene TRBV3-2) to TRBJ2-7; D not certain. The germline V and J ends were trimmed by 2 bases and 3 bases, with 11 bases remaining between them. The CDR3 contains 14 residues. Germline V gene lookup returns CDR1 LGHDT and CDR2 YNNKEL (reference sequence). CDR3: CASSQRSGVYEQYF. The CDR3 DNA follows: TGTGCCAGCAGCCAAAGGTCGGGTGTCTACGAGCAGTACTTC.

The J gene is TRBJ2-5, the V gene TRBV19; 7 nucleotides align to TRBD2. V dropped 5 bases and J dropped 5; count of bases not matched to a gene: 11. This CDR3 comprises 15 residues. The V gene's germline CDR1 is LNHDA and CDR2 SQIVND (reference sequence). This chain's CDR3 is CASSVQRERLETQYF. Here the CDR3 DNA reads TGTGCCAGTAGTGTCCAGCGGGAAAGACTGGAGACCCAGTACTTC.

This chain joins TRBV12-3 or TRBV12-4 and TRBJ1-1, with D possibly TRBD1 on 6 matching bases. The V gene lost 4 bases and the J gene lost 7 bases, with 7 bases spanning the gap. The CDR3 is 11 residues long. The CDR3 spells CASSSGVEAFF. The CDR3 DNA follows: TGTGCCAGCAGTTCAGGGGTTGAAGCTTTCTTT.

The chain couples TRBV9 to TRBJ1-6; possibly TRBD1 for D (6 bases). The CDR3 extends over 14 amino acids. Germline V gene data show CDR1 as SGDLS and CDR2 as YYNGEE. Trimming left V 1 base short and J 5 bases short, with 7 bases between. The DNA for the CDR3 is TGTGCCAGCAGCGTACGGACAGATAATTCACCCCTCCACTTT. Translating gives CASSVRTDNSPLHF. The full variable domain, rest sourced from reference TRBV9 and TRBJ1-6, is DSGVTQTPKHLITATGQRVTLRCSPRSGDLSVYWYQQSLDQGLQFLIQYYNGEERAKGNILERFSAQQFPDLHSELNLSSLELGDSALYFCASSVRTDNSPLHFGNGTRLTVT.

This clone was recorded only once. The chain recombines TRBV18 with TRBJ1-3; maybe TRBD1 (6 bases). V lost 6 bases, J lost 0 bases, and 21 bases lay in between. The CDR3 extends over 18 amino acids. Germline CDR1 reads KGHSH; CDR2 reads LQKENI. CDR3 region: CASSPNTLQGYSGNTIYF. CDR3 nucleotides: TGTGCCAGCTCCCCCAATACCCTACAGGGATACTCTGGAAACACCATATATTTT.

V is TRBV19 and J is TRBJ1-3; weak D call: TRBD1 (5 bases). V dropped 6 bases and J dropped 5 bases, with 17 bases sitting between them. CDR1 is LNHDA, CDR2 SQIVND, per germline (reference sequence). The CDR3 has 15 amino acids. CDR3 loop: CASSPFGRGRNTIYF. The CDR3, as DNA: TGTGCCAGTAGCCCCTTCGGAAGGGGTAGAAACACCATATATTTT.

This clone was found a few times. This rearrangement joins TRBV7-3 to TRBJ2-3; the D gene is possibly TRBD2 (5 bases). The CDR3 has 14 residues. The V gene lost 2 bases and the J gene lost 1 base, with 7 bases spanning the gap. The V gene's germline CDR1 is SGHTA and CDR2 FQGTGA. The CDR3 region has the DNA TGTGCCAGCAGCTTATGGGGAGGCACAGATACGCAGTATTTT. Translating gives CASSLWGGTDTQYF. Combining the CDR3 with reference TRBV7-3 and TRBJ2-3 gives the whole variable domain GAGVSQTPSNKVTEKGKYVELRCDPISGHTALYWYRQSLGQGPEFLIYFQGTGAADDSGLPNDRFFAVRPEGSVSTLKIQRTERGDSAVYLCASSLWGGTDTQYFGPGTRLTVL.

J is TRBJ2-2 and V is TRBV6-2 or TRBV6-3; D gene unclear. This CDR3 has 12 amino acids. Germline V gene data show CDR1 as MNHEY and CDR2 as SVGEGT. Deletions cut 0 bases from V and 8 bases from J, with 4 bases between. The DNA for the CDR3 is TGTGCCAGCAGTTACTCGAGAGGGGAGCTGTTTTTT. This translates into CASSYSRGELFF.

The chain carries TRBV16 and TRBJ1-1, with a possible D match to TRBD1 (5 bases). Trimming pared 2 bases from V and 2 bases from J, leaving 15 bases between. Per germline, CDR1 KGHSY and CDR2 FQNENV. The CDR3 has 16 residues. CDR3 sequence: CASSQTMGQINTEAFF. The CDR3 region has the DNA TGTGCCAGCAGCCAAACCATGGGGCAGATCAACACTGAAGCTTTCTTT.

The chain carries TRBV11-1 and TRBJ2-7; 7 nucleotides align to TRBD2. Losses at the gene ends were 1 base for V and 3 bases for J; bases not matched to a gene: 9. Germline V lookup: CDR1 SGHAT, CDR2 FQDESV (reference sequence). The length of the CDR3 is 16 residues. In DNA, the CDR3 is TGTGCCAGCAGCTTAGGGGAGGGGCGACTCGACTACGAGCAGTACTTC. Its protein is CASSLGEGRLDYEQYF.

The chain employs TRBV30 and TRBJ2-7; 15 bases match TRBD2. Germline V gives CDR1 GTSNPN, CDR2 SVGIG (reference sequence). V was clipped by 2 bases and J by 2 bases; unmatched bases: 7. CDR3 size: 17 residues. The CDR3: CAWSPGTSGRNPYEQYF. The CDR3 DNA reads as TGTGCCTGGAGTCCAGGGACTAGCGGGAGGAACCCCTACGAGCAGTACTTC.

The J gene is TRBJ1-2, the V gene TRBV6-5, with D perhaps TRBD1 (6 bases). This CDR3 is 15 amino acids long. Germline-derived CDR1 and CDR2 are MNHEY and SVGAGI. Trimming left V 6 bases short and J 0 bases short, with 14 bases between. Here the CDR3 reads CASRGSDSSNYGYTF. The CDR3 DNA sequence: TGTGCCAGCAGGGGATCGGACAGCTCTAACTATGGCTACACCTTC.